This is a list of T cell receptor gamma chains from one sample in a study of gamma-delta chains in newborns, infants, children. TCRdb repeated clone calling on the reads with CATT. The table lists about 2,500 gamma-chain clones, roughly 26% of them singletons. Sample: blood. The source is a child who was a newborn, infant or young child, either healthy, febrile or measles-vaccinated (not recorded which). Both conserved end residues are part of each CDR3. Expanded clones get a size class; other rows say once, few or many, or leave the size out.

V gene	J gene	clone size	CDR3 protein	CDR3 DNA
TRGV9	TRGJP	-	CALWEPNGELGKKIKVF	TGTGCCTTGTGGGAGCCAAATGGGGAGTTGGGCAAAAAAATCAAGGTATTT
TRGV2	TRGJ1/TRGJ2	large	CATWDGGNYYKKLF	TGTGCCACCTGGGACGGCGGGAATTATTATAAGAAACTCTTT
TRGV9	TRGJP	medium-sized	CALWEVTQELGKKIKVF	TGTGCCTTGTGGGAGGTGACGCAAGAGTTGGGCAAAAAAATCAAGGTATTT
TRGV9	TRGJP	-	CASWEVWEELGKKIKVF	TGTGCCTCGTGGGAGGTGTGGGAGGAGTTGGGCAAAAAAATCAAGGTATTT
TRGV9	TRGJP	few	CALWEWSAQELGKKIKVF	TGTGCCTTGTGGGAGTGGTCTGCCCAAGAGTTGGGCAAAAAAATCAAGGTATTT
TRGV9	TRGJ1/TRGJ2	-	CALWEVREDYKKLF	TGTGCCTTGTGGGAGGTGCGAGAGGATTATAAGAAACTCTTT
TRGV9	TRGJP	few	CALWELTGGLGKKIKVF	TGTGCCTTGTGGGAGTTAACTGGGGGGTTGGGCAAAAAAATCAAGGTATTT
TRGV4	TRGJ1/TRGJ2	medium-sized	CAPSSARLISKKLF	TGTGCCCCTTCTTCCGCCCGCCTGATAAGTAAGAAACTCTTT
TRGV9	TRGJP	-	CALWEVQLGKKIKVF	TGTGCCTTGTGGGAGGTACAGTTGGGCAAAAAAATCAAGGTGTTT
TRGV9	TRGJ1/TRGJ2	-	CALWRWYYKKLF	TGTGCCTTGTGGAGGTGGTATTATAAGAAACTCTTT
TRGV9	TRGJ1/TRGJ2	few	CALWEVGGREKLF	TGTGCCTTGTGGGAGGTAGGGGGTCGGGAGAAACTCTTT
TRGV2	TRGJ1/TRGJ2	medium-sized	CATWAPTTEGKLF	TGTGCCACCTGGGCCCCAACGACCGAGGGGAAACTCTTT
TRGV9	TRGJP	large	CALWQELGKKIKVF	TGTGCCTTGTGGCAAGAGTTGGGCAAAAAAATCAAGGTATTT
TRGV8	TRGJ1/TRGJ2	large	CATCADGLAYYKKLF	TGTGCCACCTGTGCGGACGGTCTGGCTTATTATAAGAAACTCTTT